The sequence of this TCR beta chain was determined in a study of blood T cell repertoires in COVID-19. Methods used by the authors: Cell counts per sample came from amplifying reference gene primers. Here immunoSEQ multiplex PCR was the method, and the copy in TCRdb shows in-frame clones only, minus some. From that table come the V and J calls and clone size; the DNA was used to work out D and trimming. In the table there are just over 650,000 clones, approximately 90% of which are singletons. Material: peripheral blood. This sequence originates from a young woman with acute or convalescent COVID-19.

This chain's CDR3 is CASSFGQSGEQYF. In nucleotides, the CDR3 is TGTGCCAGCAGCTTTGGACAGTCAGGCGAGCAGTACTTC. The V and J genes are TRBV5-6 and TRBJ2-7, with D perhaps TRBD1 (6 bases). V was pared by 2 bases and J by 6 bases, with 12 bases between. This CDR3 comprises 13 residues. Germline CDR1 is SGHDT and CDR2 is YYEEEE.